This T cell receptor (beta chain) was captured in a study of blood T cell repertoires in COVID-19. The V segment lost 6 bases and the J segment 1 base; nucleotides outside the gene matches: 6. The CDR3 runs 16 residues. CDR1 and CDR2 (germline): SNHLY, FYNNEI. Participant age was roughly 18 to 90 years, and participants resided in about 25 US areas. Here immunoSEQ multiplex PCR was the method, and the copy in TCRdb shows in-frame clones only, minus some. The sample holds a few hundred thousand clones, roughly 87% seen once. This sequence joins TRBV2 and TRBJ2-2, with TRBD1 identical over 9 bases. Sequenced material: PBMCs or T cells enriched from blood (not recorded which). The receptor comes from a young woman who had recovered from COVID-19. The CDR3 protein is CASRLQGQGNTGELFF. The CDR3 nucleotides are TGTGCCAGCAGACTCCAGGGACAGGGGAACACCGGGGAGCTGTTTTTT. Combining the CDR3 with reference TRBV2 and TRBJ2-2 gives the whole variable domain EPEVTQTPSHQVTQMGQEVILRCVPISNHLYFYWYRQILGQKVEFLVSFYNNEISEKSEIFDDQFSVERPDGSNFTLKIRSTKLEDSAMYFCASRLQGQGNTGELFFGEGSRLTVL.